This TCR beta chain emerged from a study of blood T cells in healthy people across ages. The study, taken as a whole, reports: Total diversity from one million sequenced T cells was likely underestimated.

CDR3 length: 14 amino acids. The V and J ends lost 4 bases and 2 bases respectively, with 11 bases between them. The V gene's germline CDR1 is PRHDT and CDR2 FYEKMQ (reference sequence). About this clonotype: Its specificity is not known. Because the CDR3 is missing its conserved closing phenylalanine or tryptophan, this is likely a read error.

Peripheral blood was drawn, ten milliliters per donor. A second PCR of roughly 7 to 11 cycles used a sample-barcoded 5' primer and a J-beta primer mix. A template-switch adaptor containing 12 random nucleotides labeled each cDNA molecule. TCRdb redid the calling of the 5' RACE reads with MiXCR, one entry per CDR3 protein. The sample lists roughly 1,700,000 distinct CDR3 sequences, under 30% occurring once. The sequence came from a woman aged 30 to 39 in good health. The chain joins TRBV13 to TRBJ1-1; D unresolved. The sequencing input was blood. CDR3 bases: TGTGCCAGCAGCTCTAGAGGACCCAACACTGAAGCTTTCGTT. Translation: CASSSRGPNTEAFV.